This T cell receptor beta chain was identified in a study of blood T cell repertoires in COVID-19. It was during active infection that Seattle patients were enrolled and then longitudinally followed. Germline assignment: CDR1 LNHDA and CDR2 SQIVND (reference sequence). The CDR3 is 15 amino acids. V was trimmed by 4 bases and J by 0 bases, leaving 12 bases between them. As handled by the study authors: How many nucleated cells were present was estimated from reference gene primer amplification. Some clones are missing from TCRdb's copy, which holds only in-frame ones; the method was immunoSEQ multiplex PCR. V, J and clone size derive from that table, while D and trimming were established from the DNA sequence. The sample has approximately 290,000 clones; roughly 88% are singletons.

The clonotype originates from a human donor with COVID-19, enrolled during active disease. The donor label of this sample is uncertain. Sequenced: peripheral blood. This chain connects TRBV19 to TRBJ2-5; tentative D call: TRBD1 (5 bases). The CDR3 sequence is CASSTRPTDQETQYF. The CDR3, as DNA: TGTGCCAGTAGTACCCGACCGACAGACCAAGAGACCCAGTACTTC.